Ten or more counts support the clone carrying this T cell receptor (beta chain). As yet, its antigen is unknown. This CDR3 is 14 amino acids long. Germline loops: CDR1 MDHEN, CDR2 SYDVKM. V was trimmed by 6 bases and J by 4 bases, leaving 15 bases between them. Only in-frame clones appear in the TCRdb table, and some are missing; sequencing was by immunoSEQ multiplex PCR. The sample lists about 150,000 clones, more than 85% occurring once. The data derive from a study of T cell responses to AZD1222 COVID-19 vaccine. Study-wide points: Spike regions recognized by vaccine-associated CD4 TCRs spanned the protein, led by 160-218 and 743-854. Donor demographics were predominantly white British with a female majority; clonal diversity may be underestimated. Targets within unmutated variant regions were reportedly found for nearly half of spike-specific TCRs. Breadth and depth of Spike-specific TCRs rose after two AZD1222 doses.

The specimen was peripheral blood, collected on day 0 of AZD1222 vaccination. The receptor comes from an adult in good health. The chain links TRBV28 to TRBJ1-1; possibly TRBD1 for D (5 bases). The CDR3 coding sequence is TGTGCCAGCAGCACGGGACGGGATGTCACTGAAGCTTTCTTT. It encodes CASSTGRDVTEAFF.